A single sample gave rise to the 5 T cell receptor beta chains below, sequenced in a study of naive and memory T cell subsets. The SP2 primer and nested alpha and beta constant region primers amplified ligated cDNA in four rounds. TCRdb processed the 5' RACE reads anew with MiXCR; each CDR3 protein has one entry. The sample has around 48,000 distinct CDR3 sequences; 4.7% are singletons. An oligonucleotide containing a UMI was ligated to the 3' end of TCR cDNA. These receptors came from a female donor in good health.

This clonotype came up many times. The chain employs TRBV5-4 and TRBJ2-5, with 11 bases aligning to TRBD2. The CDR3 spans 16 residues. The germline V gene has CDR1 SGHNT and CDR2 YYREEE (reference sequence). Trimming cost V 0 bases and J 1 base; bases outside gene matches: 2. The chain's CDR3 is CASSLDGTSGQETQYF. CDR3 DNA: TGTGCCAGCAGCTTGGACGGGACTAGCGGCCAAGAGACCCAGTACTTC.

V gene TRBV9 combines with J gene TRBJ1-2; weak D call: TRBD1 (6 bases). Trimming pared 2 bases from V and 5 bases from J, leaving 13 bases between. The CDR3 consists of 14 residues. The germline gives CDR1 SGDLS, CDR2 YYNGEE. DNA for the CDR3: TGTGCCAGCAGCGTGGAAACAGGGCCGTATGGCTACACCTTC. Translating gives CASSVETGPYGYTF.

The table lists this clonotype with many counts. In nucleotides, the CDR3 is TGTGCCAGTAGGAGGACACCAGGCTCTGGGGCCAACGTCCTGACTTTC. This codes for CASRRTPGSGANVLTF. The rearrangement links TRBV19 to TRBJ2-6; the D gene is possibly TRBD1 (5 bases). The germline CDR1 and CDR2 sequences are LNHDA and SQIVND (reference sequence). The ends were cut back, 6 bases at V and 0 bases at J, with 12 bases in the middle. The CDR3 contains 16 residues.

This chain uses TRBV11-2 with TRBJ2-2; a possible D gene is TRBD1 (5 bases). Trimming left V 8 bases short and J 0 bases short, with 10 bases between. CDR3 size: 14 residues. Germline V gene data show CDR1 as SGHAT and CDR2 as FQNNGV. Here the CDR3 DNA reads TGTGCCAGCGGCAGGACACCGAACACCGGGGAGCTGTTTTTT. It is translated as CASGRTPNTGELFF.

The table lists this clonotype with many counts. V and J are TRBV4-3 and TRBJ2-5; no reliable D call. Trimming shortened V by 3 bases and J by 3 bases, and 8 bases separated the two germline ends. CDR1 and CDR2 from the germline V gene are LGHNA and YSLEER. The CDR3 has 13 amino acids. The CDR3 loop reads CASSHEQEETQYF. The CDR3, as DNA: TGCGCCAGCAGCCATGAACAAGAAGAGACCCAGTACTTC.